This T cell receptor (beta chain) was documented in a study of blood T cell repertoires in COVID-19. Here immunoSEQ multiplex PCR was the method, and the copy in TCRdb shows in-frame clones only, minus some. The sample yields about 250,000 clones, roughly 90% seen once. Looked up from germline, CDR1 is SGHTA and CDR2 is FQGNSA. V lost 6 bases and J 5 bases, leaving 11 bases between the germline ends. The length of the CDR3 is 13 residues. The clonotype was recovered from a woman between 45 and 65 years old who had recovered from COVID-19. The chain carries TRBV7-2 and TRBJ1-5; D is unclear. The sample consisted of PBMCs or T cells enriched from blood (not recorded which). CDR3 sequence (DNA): TGTGCCAGCAGACCCGCCGGGGATCAGCCCCAGCATTTT. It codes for CASRPAGDQPQHF. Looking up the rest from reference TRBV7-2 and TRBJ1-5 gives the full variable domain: GAGVSQSPSNKVTEKGKDVELRCDPISGHTALYWYRQSLGQGLEFLIYFQGNSAPDKSGLPSDRFSAERTGGSVSTLTIQRTQQEDSAVYLCASRPAGDQPQHFGDGTRLSIL.